This entry describes one T cell receptor beta chain. Its antigen is as yet unknown. The data stem from a study of T cell repertoires in cytomegalovirus infection. Study overall: Both a matching HLA type and CMV infection were indicated by public TCR beta signatures. Broader study findings: Summed frequency of shared TCR beta families picked out CMV carriers who also had the relevant HLA. Clonotype analysis showed dominance of the ex vivo response by HLA-C-restricted CMV-specific TCR beta clonotypes.

The CDR3 runs 15 residues. The V end lost 3 bases, the J end lost 1 base, and 13 bases lay between the germline ends. Germline V gene sequence: CDR1 SGHRS, CDR2 YFSETQ. TCRdb independently ran MiXCR on the reads; one entry per CDR3 protein. The repertoire consists of hundreds of thousands of distinct CDR3 sequences, with 17% occurring once and the leading ten covering about 12%. The chain uses TRBV5-1 and TRBJ1-1, with D possibly being TRBD1 (5 bases). This TCR was sampled from a human donor in good health (CMV status not recorded). Some clones in this sample may be carry-over from other donors' samples. Input material: PBMCs. CDR3 loop: CASSSPRDANTEAFF. DNA of the CDR3: TGCGCCAGCAGCTCACCCCGGGACGCGAACACTGAAGCTTTCTTT.